Listed below are T cell receptor beta chains from one sample, sequenced in a study of control samples from healthy donors and cancer patients. TCRdb's table, derived via immunoSEQ multiplex PCR, lists solely in-frame clones and lacks some. This sample carries roughly 69,000 clones, over 75% of them seen once, and the ten largest clones take roughly 2.4%. Sequencing was done on a sample of PBMCs. These receptors all stem from a woman aged 45-65 years with head and neck cancer. The CDR3 runs from the conserved cysteine through the conserved F or W. A D gene is named only where the DNA matches it firmly. Size values are once, few and many counts, or a class for expanded clones, and some rows have none.

j_call: TRBJ1-2
clone_size: -
v_call: TRBV27
d_call: -
cdr3_aa: CATGDRYGYTF
cdr3_nt: TGTGCCACCGGGGACCGCTATGGCTACACCTTC

j_call: TRBJ1-4
clone_size: -
v_call: TRBV5-1
d_call: -
cdr3_aa: CASSPDMKEKLFF
cdr3_nt: TGCGCCAGCAGCCCGGACATGAAAGAAAAACTGTTTTTT

j_call: TRBJ2-1
clone_size: -
v_call: TRBV7-2
d_call: -
cdr3_aa: CASSLFPTEQFF
cdr3_nt: TGTGCCAGCAGCTTATTCCCGACCGAGCAGTTCTTC

j_call: TRBJ2-3
clone_size: -
v_call: TRBV3-1/TRBV3-2
d_call: -
cdr3_aa: CASSQDGWATTDTQYF
cdr3_nt: TGTGCCAGCAGCCAAGATGGTTGGGCAACCACAGATACGCAGTATTTT

j_call: TRBJ2-7
clone_size: -
v_call: TRBV10-3
d_call: TRBD2
cdr3_aa: CAIGWEGYEQYF
cdr3_nt: TGTGCCATCGGATGGGAGGGTTACGAGCAGTACTTC

j_call: TRBJ2-3
clone_size: -
v_call: TRBV10-3
d_call: -
cdr3_aa: CAISETGPPGDTQYF
cdr3_nt: TGTGCCATCAGTGAGACGGGACCTCCTGGAGATACGCAGTATTTT

j_call: TRBJ2-1
clone_size: -
v_call: TRBV5-1
d_call: -
cdr3_aa: CASSPRLVSPSEQFF
cdr3_nt: TGCGCCAGCAGCCCCCGACTAGTAAGCCCGTCCGAGCAGTTCTTC

j_call: TRBJ1-2
clone_size: once
v_call: TRBV27
d_call: -
cdr3_aa: CASSPHPEEGDGYTF
cdr3_nt: TGTGCCAGCAGTCCCCACCCCGAGGAAGGGGATGGCTACACCTTC

j_call: TRBJ2-5
clone_size: once
v_call: TRBV5-6
d_call: -
cdr3_aa: CASSSRQETQYF
cdr3_nt: TGTGCCAGCAGCTCCCGACAAGAGACCCAGTACTTC

j_call: TRBJ1-2
clone_size: -
v_call: TRBV6-1
d_call: TRBD1
cdr3_aa: CASSEAGTVIGYTF
cdr3_nt: TGTGCCAGCAGTGAAGCCGGGACAGTAATTGGCTACACCTTC

j_call: TRBJ2-7
clone_size: once
v_call: TRBV4-3
d_call: TRBD1
cdr3_aa: CASSQDADRGVQYF
cdr3_nt: TGCGCCAGCAGCCAAGATGCGGACAGGGGTGTGCAGTACTTC

j_call: TRBJ1-1
clone_size: -
v_call: TRBV3-1/TRBV3-2
d_call: TRBD1
cdr3_aa: CASSLSRGLMSTEAFF
cdr3_nt: TGTGCCAGCAGCCTTAGCAGGGGGCTAATGAGCACTGAAGCTTTCTTT

j_call: TRBJ2-7
clone_size: -
v_call: TRBV5-1
d_call: TRBD1
cdr3_aa: CASRAGTVAYEQYF
cdr3_nt: TGCGCCAGCAGAGCCGGGACAGTGGCCTACGAGCAGTACTTC

j_call: TRBJ2-1
clone_size: -
v_call: TRBV15
d_call: TRBD2
cdr3_aa: CATSTRLAGSPFNEQFF
cdr3_nt: TGTGCCACCAGCACCCGACTAGCGGGGTCTCCTTTCAATGAGCAGTTCTTC